Listed here are 8 T cell receptor beta chains from one sample, sequenced in a study of low-dose radiotherapy and immunotherapy resistance in tumors (dated by TCRdb to between 2021 and 2024). First-strand cDNA was synthesized with Superscript III and a set of TRAV- and TRBV-specific primers, covering both TCRalpha and TCRbeta chains. TCRs were amplified with Phusion for 20 PCR cycles, with a constant-region primer paired with the adapter attached to the V primers. In-frame beta chains were kept once TCRdb had trimmed the public reads at Q25 with fastp and called clones with MiXCR. Here each entry gathers all rows of one CDR3 protein and keeps the most common genes and DNA. Within this sample are under 20,000 distinct CDR3 sequences, with 74% of them counted one time only. The ten most abundant clones make up approximately 10% of the sample. Every receptor here comes from a human donor with advanced metastatic prostate, ovarian, gallbladder or colorectal cancer (not recorded which). This table probably holds off-target reads from a library built for another chain.

On this clonotype: The junction departs from the called germline gene at one end, perhaps through a read error. V gene TRBV29-1 combines with J gene TRBJ2-3, with a possible D match to TRBD1 (5 bases). Germline loops: CDR1 SQVTM, CDR2 ANQGSEA. This CDR3 is built from 14 residues. The CDR3 loop is CSVAEPGRPDTHYF. CDR3 sequence (DNA): TGCAGCGTGGCCGAGCCAGGGCGTCCAGATACGCATTATTTT.

Only a few counts were recorded for this clonotype. The CDR3 loop reads CSVEGLQGWNTEAFF. The CDR3 DNA reads TGCAGCGTTGAAGGCCTCCAGGGTTGGAACACTGAAGCTTTCTTT. The chain is built from TRBV29-1 and TRBJ1-1, with D possibly being TRBD1 (5 bases). Between the trimmed V and J ends, which lost 1 base and 1 base, there was a span of 13 bases. This CDR3 contains 15 residues. CDR1 and CDR2 (germline): SQVTM, ANQGSEA.

The rearrangement joins TRBV5-1 to TRBJ2-7; the match to TRBD2 covers 7 bases. Per the germline V gene, CDR1 is SGHRS and CDR2 is YFSETQ. V was pared by 0 bases and J by 6 bases, with 12 bases of the junction left unmatched. The CDR3 covers 16 residues. The CDR3 sequence is CASSLEVGRVVGEQYF. CDR3 nucleotide sequence: TGCGCCAGCAGCTTGGAAGTGGGGAGGGTGGTCGGCGAGCAGTACTTC.

This chain uses TRBV6-5 with TRBJ1-1; 11 bases match TRBD1. There are 16 residues in the CDR3. Per the germline V gene, CDR1 is MNHEY and CDR2 is SVGAGI. V was clipped by 5 bases and J by 3 bases; unmatched bases: 8. As DNA, the CDR3 is TGTGCCAGCAGTCCTGGACAGGGGGCCTTGGACACTGAAGCTTTCTTT. Protein sequence: CASSPGQGALDTEAFF.

In this sample, this clonotype turned up a few times. V usage is TRBV4-1 and J usage is TRBJ1-1; D might be TRBD1 (6 bases). V shed 3 bases and J shed 0 bases, with 11 bases lying between them. CDR3 size: 15 residues. Germline V gene sequence: CDR1 MGHRA, CDR2 YSYEKL. The CDR3 DNA reads as TGCGCCAGCAGCCAGGGGGGCTCGATGAACACTGAAGCTTTCTTT. Its protein is CASSQGGSMNTEAFF.

This clonotype ranks as large. The CDR3 region is CASSPLSMNTEAFF. In DNA, the CDR3 is TGTGCCAGCAGCCCTCTTTCCATGAACACTGAAGCTTTCTTT. The V and J genes are TRBV14 and TRBJ1-1, with D unclear. CDR1 is SGHDN and CDR2 is FVKESK in the germline V gene. The V gene lost 4 bases and the J gene lost 0 bases, with 9 bases spanning the gap. The CDR3 runs to 14 residues.

This clonotype came up a few times. The J gene is TRBJ1-2, the V gene TRBV12-3 or TRBV12-4; 7 bases align to TRBD1. V dropped 5 bases and J dropped 4; count of bases not matched to a gene: 7. CDR3 length equals 14 residues. CDR3 residues: CASSPTGEPYGYTF. Here the CDR3 DNA reads TGTGCCAGCAGTCCTACAGGGGAGCCCTATGGCTACACCTTC.

V gene TRBV14 combines with J gene TRBJ2-7; 9 bases agree with TRBD1. The CDR3 has 15 amino acids. V lost 4 bases, J lost 3 bases, and 7 bases stayed unmatched. The germline V gene has CDR1 SGHDN and CDR2 FVKESK. CDR3 coding DNA: TGTGCCAGCAGCCGCAGACCGGGACAGGGCTACGAGCAGTACTTC. Translation: CASSRRPGQGYEQYF.